This T cell receptor (beta chain) was recovered during a study of cytomegalovirus exposure and HLA in healthy donors. Notes on the study in general: TCR sequences were mostly rare, though some public TCRs occurred in many donors. V- and J-gene trimming of TCR beta was linked (in a later analysis) to a missense DCLRE1C variant.

In regard to this clone: Its target is not known.

The PCR used 60 Vbeta and 13 Jbeta primers. The data were produced by immunoSEQ multiplex PCR, yet TCRdb's version contains in-frame clones alone and is incomplete. Counted here are some 150,000 clones, approximately 87% occurring once; the ten biggest clones make up 4.5% to 6.5%. Nominally healthy donors provided the samples, though records likely missed some immune exposures. The sequenced sample consisted of PBMCs. The sequence was obtained from a woman in her twenties or thirties in good health and CMV-seronegative.

The DNA for the CDR3 is TGTGCCAGTAGTATCTCTTCCTTTCTGGAGGGCTTGAATGGCTACACCTTC. Translating gives CASSISSFLEGLNGYTF. The J gene is TRBJ1-2, the V gene TRBV19; D is ambiguous. This CDR3 is built from 17 residues. V was clipped by 3 bases and J by 6 bases, with 23 bases between them. CDR1 and CDR2 from the germline V gene are LNHDA and SQIVND (reference sequence).